The 24 T cell receptor beta chains reported below all come from one sample, sequenced in a study of blood T cell repertoires in COVID-19. Profiled with immunoSEQ multiplex PCR; TCRdb holds only in-frame clones, not every one. The sample holds fewer than 200,000 clones, about 83% seen once. The material sequenced was peripheral blood. These receptors all come from a man aged 55 to 70 with acute or convalescent COVID-19.

The rearrangement joins TRBV12-5 to TRBJ1-6; 9 bases are a match to TRBD1. The CDR3 has 14 residues. Germline assignment: CDR1 LGHNT and CDR2 FRNRAP. With V trimmed by 4 bases and J by 10 bases, 5 bases remained unmatched. This chain's CDR3 is CASGSGTGSSPLHF. As DNA, the CDR3 is TGTGCTAGTGGTTCCGGGACAGGGTCCTCACCCCTCCACTTT.

This chain's CDR3 is CASSSIGPLQGANGYTF. Here the CDR3 DNA reads TGTGCCAGCAGCTCGATCGGGCCGTTACAGGGGGCGAATGGCTACACCTTC. This chain connects TRBV5-6 to TRBJ1-2; TRBD1 matches at 9 bases. V trimming: 3 bases; J trimming: 6 bases; junction bases outside the gene matches: 15. The germline gives CDR1 SGHDT, CDR2 YYEEEE. The CDR3 runs 17 residues. The variable domain in full, completed from reference TRBV5-6 and TRBJ1-2, reads DAGVTQSPTHLIKTRGQQVTLRCSPKSGHDTVSWYQQALGQGPQFIFQYYEEEERQRGNFPDRFSGHQFPNYSSELNVNALLLGDSALYLCASSSIGPLQGANGYTFGSGTRLTVV.

The V and J genes are TRBV11-2 and TRBJ2-2; 8 bases are a match to TRBD2. V was clipped by 1 base and J by 5 bases; unmatched bases: 6. CDR1 and CDR2 from the germline V gene are SGHAT and FQNNGV. The CDR3 totals 16 residues. CDR3 in amino acids: CASSLVGGAGTGELFF. The CDR3 DNA reads TGTGCCAGCAGCTTAGTCGGGGGGGCCGGAACCGGGGAGCTGTTTTTT. Complete variable domain (other parts from reference TRBV11-2 and TRBJ2-2): EAGVAQSPRYKIIEKRQSVAFWCNPISGHATLYWYQQILGQGPKLLIQFQNNGVVDDSQLPKDRFSAERLKGVDSTLKIQPAKLEDSAVYLCASSLVGGAGTGELFFGEGSRLTVL.

The chain couples TRBV24-1 to TRBJ2-1; no clear D gene. V was trimmed by 5 bases and J by 9 bases, leaving 13 bases between them. CDR1 and CDR2 (germline): KGHDR, SFDVKD. CDR3 length: 13 amino acids. The CDR3: CATSGGPVVEQFF. The CDR3 DNA reads as TGTGCCACCAGTGGTGGGCCTGTAGTTGAGCAGTTCTTC.

The chain couples TRBV5-1 to TRBJ1-4, with 8 bases matching TRBD1. There are 16 residues in the CDR3. Trimming took 0 bases from V and 6 from J; bases not matched to a gene: 7. The germline CDR1 and CDR2 sequences are SGHRS and YFSETQ. The CDR3 here is CASSLAVQGAHEKLFF. The CDR3 DNA is TGCGCCAGCAGCTTGGCCGTTCAGGGGGCTCATGAAAAACTGTTTTTT.

This chain links TRBV18 with TRBJ1-1, with D unclear. This CDR3 has 14 residues. The germline CDR1 and CDR2 sequences are KGHSH and LQKENI. The ends were cut back, 2 bases at V and 1 base at J, with 8 bases in the middle. The CDR3: CASSPGEKNTEAFF. For the CDR3, the DNA is TGTGCCAGCTCACCAGGGGAGAAGAACACTGAAGCTTTCTTT.

CDR3 sequence: CASNLQGGNQPQHF. The CDR3, as DNA: TGTGCCAGCAATCTTCAGGGGGGCAATCAGCCCCAGCATTTT. The rearrangement uses TRBV2 and TRBJ1-5, with 7 bases aligning to TRBD1. The CDR3 totals 14 residues. With 7 bases clipped from V and 2 bases from J, the junction kept 5 bases outside the gene matches. Germline V CDR1 and CDR2: SNHLY, FYNNEI.

The chain couples TRBV7-3 to TRBJ1-2; D is uncertain. In germline, CDR1 is SGHTA, CDR2 FQGTGA. The CDR3 is 15 residues long. Deletions cut 5 bases from V and 4 bases from J, with 17 bases between. The CDR3 sequence: CASSPEGSQLYGYTF. The CDR3 DNA reads TGTGCCAGCAGCCCCGAGGGAAGCCAACTCTATGGCTACACCTTC.

This chain's CDR3 is CASRRQGRSDTQYF. The CDR3 DNA follows: TGTGCCAGCAGGCGACAGGGCCGGTCGGATACGCAGTATTTT. The chain uses TRBV6-6 and TRBJ2-3, with 7 bases aligning to TRBD1. The CDR3 loop spans 14 amino acids. Per the germline V gene, CDR1 is MNHNY and CDR2 is SVGAGI (reference sequence). The V gene end was trimmed by 6 bases and the J gene end by 6 bases; junction bases not matched to a gene: 9.

J is TRBJ2-7 and V is TRBV7-8, with TRBD1 matching over 10 bases. Germline V lookup: CDR1 SGHVS, CDR2 FQNEAQ. The CDR3 consists of 16 residues. The trim removed 5 bases at V and 1 base at J, leaving 8 bases unmatched. The CDR3 here is CASSPYRDRGSYEQYF. CDR3 DNA sequence: TGTGCCAGCAGCCCATACCGGGACAGGGGATCCTACGAGCAGTACTTC.

This rearrangement joins TRBV4-3 to TRBJ2-1, with 13 bases lining up with TRBD2. Germline values: CDR1 LGHNA, CDR2 YSLEER. The CDR3 has 15 residues. With V trimmed by 4 bases and J by 6 bases, 3 bases remained unmatched. CDR3 bases: TGCGCCAGCAGCCTCGGGACTAGCGGGGCCAATGAGCAGTTCTTC. It encodes CASSLGTSGANEQFF.

The rearrangement links TRBV11-2 to TRBJ2-7, with D possibly being TRBD2 (6 bases). Trimming shortened V by 4 bases and J by 6 bases, and 10 bases separated the two germline ends. Germline CDR1 reads SGHAT; CDR2 reads FQNNGV. The CDR3 is made up of 12 amino acids. This CDR3 reads CASSSREFEQYF. In nucleotides, the CDR3 is TGTGCCAGCAGCTCGCGGGAATTCGAGCAGTACTTC.

This CDR3 reads CASRRGGTDTQYF. The CDR3 nucleotides are TGTGCCAGTAGGCGGGGGGGCACAGATACGCAGTATTTT. The rearrangement uses TRBV19 and TRBJ2-3, with 8 bases that match TRBD2. Germline CDR1 and CDR2: LNHDA and SQIVND (reference sequence). Trimming took 6 bases from V and 1 from J; bases not matched to a gene: 0. The CDR3 spans 13 residues.

This clone was recorded a few times. V usage is TRBV5-4 and J usage is TRBJ1-1, with a tentative D call TRBD1 (5 bases). With 1 base removed from V and 8 bases from J, the gap between germline ends came to 15 bases. The CDR3 is made up of 14 amino acids. CDR1 SGHNT and CDR2 YYREEE come from the germline V gene (reference sequence). The CDR3 DNA follows: TGTGCCAGCAGCTTGTTCGGGGGTGGGGCAGAAGCTTTCTTT. Translation gives CASSLFGGGAEAFF.

In DNA form, the CDR3 reads TGTGCCAGCAGCACCCGGGACAGGAGGCACTATGGCTACACCTTC. This gives the protein CASSTRDRRHYGYTF. The J gene is TRBJ1-2, the V gene TRBV5-4, with 8 nucleotides matching TRBD1. The CDR3 loop spans 15 amino acids. V shed 4 bases, J shed 3 bases, and the junction held 8 bases outside the gene matches. Per germline, CDR1 SGHNT and CDR2 YYREEE (reference sequence).

Only one count was recorded for this clone. This chain joins TRBV10-3 and TRBJ2-7, with unresolved D. Germline V gene lookup returns CDR1 ENHRY and CDR2 SYGVKD. This CDR3 region has 15 residues. Trimming cost V 6 bases and J 2 bases, with 17 bases left between them. CDR3 protein: CAISADGQFPYEQYF. The CDR3 bases are TGTGCCATCAGCGCTGATGGGCAGTTTCCCTACGAGCAGTACTTC.

The gene calls are TRBV18 and TRBJ1-6; the match to TRBD1 covers 11 bases. The CDR3 loop spans 16 amino acids. V was pared by 3 bases and J by 8 bases, with 6 bases of the junction left unmatched. Germline V gene sequence: CDR1 KGHSH, CDR2 LQKENI. CDR3 in amino acids: CASSPGQGAMDSPLHF. CDR3 sequence (DNA): TGTGCCAGCTCACCCGGACAGGGGGCGATGGATTCACCCCTCCACTTT. The variable domain in full, completed from reference TRBV18 and TRBJ1-6, reads NAGVMQNPRHLVRRRGQEARLRCSPMKGHSHVYWYRQLPEEGLKFMVYLQKENIIDESGMPKERFSAEFPKEGPSILRIQQVVRGDSAAYFCASSPGQGAMDSPLHFGNGTRLTVT.

The V and J genes are TRBV5-1 and TRBJ2-3, with 7 bases that match TRBD1. The length of the CDR3 is 14 residues. V was pared by 6 bases and J by 5 bases, with 9 bases of the junction left unmatched. In germline, CDR1 is SGHRS, CDR2 YFSETQ. CDR3 sequence: CASKGGRSGDTQYF. As DNA, the CDR3 is TGCGCCAGCAAAGGGGGCCGAAGCGGAGATACGCAGTATTTT.

CDR3 in amino acids: CASSNPGGTAYEQYF. Written as DNA, the CDR3 is TGTGCCAGCAGTAACCCAGGGGGCACGGCCTACGAGCAGTACTTC. The chain combines TRBV28 with TRBJ2-7, with 8 bases fitting TRBD1. CDR3 length: 15 amino acids. Germline V gives CDR1 MDHEN, CDR2 SYDVKM. The V gene end was trimmed by 5 bases and the J gene end by 2 bases; junction bases not matched to a gene: 8.

The J gene is TRBJ1-2, the V gene TRBV3-1 (or the pseudogene TRBV3-2); D unclear. The CDR3 sequence is 14 residues long. The V end lost 5 bases, the J end lost 6 bases, and 16 bases lay between the germline ends. The germline CDR1 and CDR2 sequences are LGHDT and YNNKEL (reference sequence). Here the CDR3 reads CASSSLEASNGYTF. The CDR3 DNA is TGTGCCAGCAGCTCGCTCGAGGCTAGTAATGGCTACACCTTC.

The rearrangement links TRBV7-3 to TRBJ2-3, with TRBD2 as a possible D gene (6 bases). The CDR3 is 15 residues long. Trimming left V 1 base short and J 2 bases short, with 10 bases between. Germline V lookup: CDR1 SGHTA, CDR2 FQGTGA. This CDR3 reads CASSLIGGNTDTQYF. The CDR3 DNA reads as TGTGCCAGCAGCTTAATCGGCGGGAACACAGATACGCAGTATTTT.

V and J are TRBV13 and TRBJ2-3, with no clear D. Germline V CDR1 and CDR2: PRHDT, FYEKMQ (reference sequence). The CDR3 contains 11 residues. With 8 bases removed from V and 4 bases from J, the gap between germline ends came to 7 bases. CDR3 DNA sequence: TGTGCCAGCCGAAGAGCAGATACGCAGTATTTT. Protein product: CASRRADTQYF.

A few counts support this clone. The chain couples TRBV4-3 to TRBJ2-3; possibly TRBD1 for D (5 bases). This CDR3 has 15 amino acids. Trimming cost V 1 base and J 2 bases, with 10 bases left between them. Germline V gene sequence: CDR1 LGHNA, CDR2 YSLEER. CDR3 region: CASSQVQGLTDTQYF. The CDR3 nucleotides are TGCGCCAGCAGCCAAGTGCAGGGTCTCACAGATACGCAGTATTTT.

The chain links TRBV7-3 to TRBJ1-6; TRBD1 aligns across 7 bases. CDR3 size: 15 residues. CDR1 and CDR2 from the germline V gene are SGHTA and FQGTGA. V trimming: 2 bases; J trimming: 8 bases; junction bases outside the gene matches: 6. CDR3 in amino acids: CASSLRQGADSPLHF. CDR3 DNA: TGTGCCAGCAGCTTACGACAGGGTGCGGATTCACCCCTCCACTTT.